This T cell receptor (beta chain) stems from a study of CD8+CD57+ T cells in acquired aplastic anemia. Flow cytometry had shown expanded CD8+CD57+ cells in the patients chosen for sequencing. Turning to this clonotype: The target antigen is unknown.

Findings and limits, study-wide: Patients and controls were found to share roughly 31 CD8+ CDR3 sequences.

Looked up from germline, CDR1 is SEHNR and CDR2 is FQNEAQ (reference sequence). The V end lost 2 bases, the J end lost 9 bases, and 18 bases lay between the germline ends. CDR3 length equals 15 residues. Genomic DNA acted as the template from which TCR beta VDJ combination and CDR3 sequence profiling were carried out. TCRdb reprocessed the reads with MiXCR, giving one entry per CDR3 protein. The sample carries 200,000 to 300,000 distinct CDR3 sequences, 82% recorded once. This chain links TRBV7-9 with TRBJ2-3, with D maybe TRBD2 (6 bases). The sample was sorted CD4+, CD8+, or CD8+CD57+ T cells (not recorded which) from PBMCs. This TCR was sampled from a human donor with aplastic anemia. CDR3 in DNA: TGTGCCAGCAGCTTAAGGGGACGGGGGACCTACACGCAGTATTTT. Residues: CASSLRGRGTYTQYF.